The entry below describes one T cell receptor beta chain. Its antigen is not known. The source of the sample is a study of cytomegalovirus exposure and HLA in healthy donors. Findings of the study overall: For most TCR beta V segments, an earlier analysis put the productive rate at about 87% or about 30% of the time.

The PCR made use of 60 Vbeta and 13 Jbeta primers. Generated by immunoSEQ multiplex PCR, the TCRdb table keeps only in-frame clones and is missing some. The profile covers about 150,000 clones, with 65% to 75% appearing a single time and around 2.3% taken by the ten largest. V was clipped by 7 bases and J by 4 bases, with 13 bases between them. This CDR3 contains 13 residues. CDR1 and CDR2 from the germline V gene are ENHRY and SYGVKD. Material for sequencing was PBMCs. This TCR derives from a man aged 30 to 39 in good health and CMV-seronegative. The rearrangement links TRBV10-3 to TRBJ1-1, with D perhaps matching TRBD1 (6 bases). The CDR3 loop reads CAINQGQGTEAFF. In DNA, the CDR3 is TGTGCCATCAATCAGGGGCAGGGCACTGAAGCTTTCTTT.